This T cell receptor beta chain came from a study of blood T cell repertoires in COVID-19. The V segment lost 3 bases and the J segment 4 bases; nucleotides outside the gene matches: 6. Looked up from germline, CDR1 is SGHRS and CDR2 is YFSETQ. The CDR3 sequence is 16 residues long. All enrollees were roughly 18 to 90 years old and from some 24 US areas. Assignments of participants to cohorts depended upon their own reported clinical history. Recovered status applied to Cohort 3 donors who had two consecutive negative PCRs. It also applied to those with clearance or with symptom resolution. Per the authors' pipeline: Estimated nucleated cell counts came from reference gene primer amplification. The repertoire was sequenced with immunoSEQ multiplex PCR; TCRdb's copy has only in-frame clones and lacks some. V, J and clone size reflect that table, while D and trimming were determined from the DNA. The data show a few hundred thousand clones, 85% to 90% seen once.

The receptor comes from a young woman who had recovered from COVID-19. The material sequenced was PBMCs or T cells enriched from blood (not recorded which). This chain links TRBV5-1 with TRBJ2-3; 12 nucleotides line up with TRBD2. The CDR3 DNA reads TGCGCCAGCAGCTCGACGACTAGCGGGGGAGCAGATACGCAGTATTTT. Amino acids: CASSSTTSGGADTQYF.